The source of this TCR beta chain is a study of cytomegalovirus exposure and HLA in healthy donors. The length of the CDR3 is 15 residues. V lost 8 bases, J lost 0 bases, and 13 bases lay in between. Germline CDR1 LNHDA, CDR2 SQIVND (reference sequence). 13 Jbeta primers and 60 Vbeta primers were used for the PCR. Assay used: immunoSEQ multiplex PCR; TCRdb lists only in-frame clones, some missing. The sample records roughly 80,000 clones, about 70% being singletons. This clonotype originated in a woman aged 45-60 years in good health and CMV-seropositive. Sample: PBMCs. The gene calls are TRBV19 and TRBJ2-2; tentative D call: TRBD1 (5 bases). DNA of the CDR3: TGTGCCAGTTTTCCGGACACCTCGAACACCGGGGAGCTGTTTTTT. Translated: CASFPDTSNTGELFF.